This T cell receptor beta chain was sequenced in a study of T cells in localized non-small cell lung cancer. Comments on this clone: Its specificity is unknown.

In germline, CDR1 is SNHLY, CDR2 FYNNEI. V lost 5 bases to trimming and J lost 2 bases, with 9 bases between them. The CDR3 loop spans 13 amino acids. Sequenced by immunoSEQ multiplex PCR; TCRdb stores in-frame clones only, minus some. The sample holds about 26,000 clones; around 93% are singletons and the top ten take around 3.9%. Whole-study results and caveats: The study found T cell clonality highest in uninvolved adjacent lung, above tumor. A median of around 60 of the top 100 tumor clones appeared in adjacent lung, which was paired and uninvolved. Higher T cell density in the blood was associated with longer overall survival, whereas higher adjacent-lung clonality associated with shorter survival. Heterogeneity within the tumor remains possible, as just one region underwent sequencing.

This TCR came from a female donor of 60 years or more with stage II squamous cell lung carcinoma. The source material was peripheral blood, sampled before any cancer treatment. J is TRBJ1-2 and V is TRBV2; D is perhaps TRBD1 (6 bases). The CDR3 spells CASSRDTNYGYTF. The CDR3 region has the DNA TGTGCCAGCAGTAGGGACACCAACTATGGCTACACCTTC.